This TCR beta chain is from a study of cytomegalovirus exposure and HLA in healthy donors. Study information: Earlier work reported 117 million unique TCR beta sequences from 150 million to 200 million T cells. Findings of the study overall: A missense DCLRE1C variant was associated with V- and J-gene trimming of TCR beta chains in a later analysis, and an independent cohort replicated the association.

Germline trimming cut 8 bases from V and 4 bases from J; bases unmatched to any gene: 13. CDR1 and CDR2 from the germline V gene are ENHRY and SYGVKD. The CDR3 consists of 16 residues. A remark on this clone: Its matching antigen is unknown.

Vbeta (60) and Jbeta (13) primers were used in the PCR. The table came from immunoSEQ multiplex PCR; TCRdb's copy has only in-frame clones and leaves some out. Of under 130,000 clones in the sample, under 80% were seen once. The chain joins TRBV10-3 to TRBJ2-3; 9 bases fit TRBD1. This sequence originates from a woman between 18 and 29 years old in good health and CMV-seropositive. The sequencing input was PBMCs. CDR3 coding DNA: TGTGCCATCCGCGGATCACAGGGGGCGCGGGCAGATACGCAGTATTTT. Residues: CAIRGSQGARADTQYF.